This paragraph covers one TCR beta chain sequence. Its antigen is not known. The record originates from a study of cytomegalovirus exposure and HLA in healthy donors. At the level of the study: Among the 400 or so donors who were genotyped, about 79% fell in the genetic ancestry cluster that is associated with self-reported Caucasian donors. Whole-study findings and limits: Association of a missense DCLRE1C variant with TCR beta V- and J-gene trimming was reported in a later analysis.

Amplification used 60 Vbeta primers and 13 Jbeta primers. Sequenced by immunoSEQ multiplex PCR; TCRdb stores in-frame clones only, minus some. Of 140,000 to 150,000 clones in the sample, about 80% were seen once. Germline lookup yields CDR1 GTSNPN and CDR2 SVGIG (reference sequence). Trimming removed 0 bases at V and 6 bases at J, with 7 bases between. CDR3 size: 12 residues. Sequencing input: PBMCs. This receptor was taken from a man in his forties in good health and CMV-seronegative. This chain uses TRBV30 with TRBJ2-3, with D uncertain. CDR3 sequence: CAWSVLGDTQYF. The CDR3 DNA follows: TGTGCCTGGAGTGTACTCGGGGATACGCAGTATTTT.